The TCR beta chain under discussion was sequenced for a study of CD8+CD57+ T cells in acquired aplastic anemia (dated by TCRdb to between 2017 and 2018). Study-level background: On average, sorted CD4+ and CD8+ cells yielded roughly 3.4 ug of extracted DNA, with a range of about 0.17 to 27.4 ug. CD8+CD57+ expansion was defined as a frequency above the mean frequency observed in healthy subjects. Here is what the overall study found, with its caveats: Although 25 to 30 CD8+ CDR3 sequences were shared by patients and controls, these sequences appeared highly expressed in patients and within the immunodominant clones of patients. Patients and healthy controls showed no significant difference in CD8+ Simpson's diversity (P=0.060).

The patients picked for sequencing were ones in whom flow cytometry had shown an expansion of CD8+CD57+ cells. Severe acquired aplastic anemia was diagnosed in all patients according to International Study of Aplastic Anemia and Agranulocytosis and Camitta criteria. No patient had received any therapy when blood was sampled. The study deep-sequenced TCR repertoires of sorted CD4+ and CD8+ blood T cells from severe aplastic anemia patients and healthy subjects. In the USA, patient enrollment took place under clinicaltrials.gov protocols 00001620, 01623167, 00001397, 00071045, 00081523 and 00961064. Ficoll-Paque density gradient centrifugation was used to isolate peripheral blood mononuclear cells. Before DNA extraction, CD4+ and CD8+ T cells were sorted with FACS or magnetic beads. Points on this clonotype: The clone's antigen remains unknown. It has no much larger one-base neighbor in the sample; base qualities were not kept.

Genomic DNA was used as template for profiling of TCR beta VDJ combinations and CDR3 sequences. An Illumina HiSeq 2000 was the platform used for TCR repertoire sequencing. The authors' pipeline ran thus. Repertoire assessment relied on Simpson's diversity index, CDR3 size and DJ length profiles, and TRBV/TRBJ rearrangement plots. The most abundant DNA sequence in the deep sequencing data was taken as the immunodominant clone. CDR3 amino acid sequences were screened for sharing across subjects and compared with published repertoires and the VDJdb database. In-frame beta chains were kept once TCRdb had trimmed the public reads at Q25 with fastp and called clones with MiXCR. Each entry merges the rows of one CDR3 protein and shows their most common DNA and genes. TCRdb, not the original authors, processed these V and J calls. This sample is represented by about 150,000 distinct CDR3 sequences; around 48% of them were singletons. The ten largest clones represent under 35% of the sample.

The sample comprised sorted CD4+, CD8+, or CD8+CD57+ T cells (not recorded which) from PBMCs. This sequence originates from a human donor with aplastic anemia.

The nucleotide sequence is given as TGTGCCAGCAGCTTAGAGCGGAAAGAGACCCAGTACTTC. It translates as CASSLERKETQYF. Recombination connected TRBV7-8 to TRBJ2-5; perhaps TRBD2 is the D gene, with 5 bases matching. The CDR3 runs 13 amino acids, cysteine and phenylalanine included. Only CDR3 DNA remains: 39 bases, in frame from the first base. The germline V gene sets CDR1 to SGHVS and CDR2 to FQNEAQ. At the junction V is shortened by 1 base and J by 3 bases, with 6 bases in between.